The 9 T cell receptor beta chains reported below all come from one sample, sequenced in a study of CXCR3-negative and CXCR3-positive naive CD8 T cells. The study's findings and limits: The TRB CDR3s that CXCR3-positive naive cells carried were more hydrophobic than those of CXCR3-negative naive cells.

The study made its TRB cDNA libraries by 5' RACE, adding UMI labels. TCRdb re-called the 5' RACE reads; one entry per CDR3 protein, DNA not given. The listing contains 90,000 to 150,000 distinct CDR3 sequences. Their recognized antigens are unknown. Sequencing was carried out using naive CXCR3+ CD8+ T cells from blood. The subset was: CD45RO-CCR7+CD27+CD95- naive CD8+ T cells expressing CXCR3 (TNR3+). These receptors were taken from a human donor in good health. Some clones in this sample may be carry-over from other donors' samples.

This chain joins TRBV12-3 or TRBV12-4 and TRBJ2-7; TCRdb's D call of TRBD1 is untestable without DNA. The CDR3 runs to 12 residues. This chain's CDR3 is CASTGTAYEQYF.

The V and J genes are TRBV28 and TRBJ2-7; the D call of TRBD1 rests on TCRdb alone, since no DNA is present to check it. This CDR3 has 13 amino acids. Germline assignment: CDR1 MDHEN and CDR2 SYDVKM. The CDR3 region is CASSLEGPYEQYF.

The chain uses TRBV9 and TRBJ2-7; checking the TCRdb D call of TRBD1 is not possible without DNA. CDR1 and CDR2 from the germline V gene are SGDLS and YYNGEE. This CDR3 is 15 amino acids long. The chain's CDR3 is CASSPSGERGYEQYF.

This CDR3 reads CASSLPLAGGPYNEQFF. V usage is TRBV7-6 and J usage is TRBJ2-1; TCRdb indicates TRBD2, and absent DNA this call remains unverified. Per the germline V gene, CDR1 is SGHVS and CDR2 is FNYEAQ. The CDR3 has 17 residues.

This CDR3 reads CASSQSQGEDEQYF. The chain uses TRBV4-3 and TRBJ2-7; the D gene TCRdb calls, TRBD1, cannot be checked with no DNA. Per germline, CDR1 LGHNA and CDR2 YSLEER. The length of the CDR3 is 14 residues.

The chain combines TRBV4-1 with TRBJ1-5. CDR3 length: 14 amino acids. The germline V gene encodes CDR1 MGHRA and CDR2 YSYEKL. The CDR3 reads CASSQVTDNQPQHF.

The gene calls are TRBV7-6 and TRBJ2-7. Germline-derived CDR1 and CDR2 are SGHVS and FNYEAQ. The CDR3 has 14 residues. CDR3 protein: CASSLGRSSYEQYF.

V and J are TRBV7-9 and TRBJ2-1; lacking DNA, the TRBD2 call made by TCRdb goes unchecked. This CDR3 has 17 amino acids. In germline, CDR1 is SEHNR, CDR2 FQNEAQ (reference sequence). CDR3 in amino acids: CASRPPVGEATYNEQFF.

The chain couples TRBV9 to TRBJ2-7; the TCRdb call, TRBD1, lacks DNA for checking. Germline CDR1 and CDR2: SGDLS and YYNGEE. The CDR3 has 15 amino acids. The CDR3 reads CASSVGDRYPYEQYF.